This is a list of T cell receptor beta chains from one sample in a study of CD8+CD57+ T cells in acquired aplastic anemia. TCRdb fed the reads into MiXCR, producing one record per CDR3 protein. The sample lists 210,000 or so distinct CDR3 sequences, about half seen once, with 20% in the top ten. Sequencing input: sorted CD4+, CD8+, or CD8+CD57+ T cells (not recorded which) from PBMCs. The receptors shown here come from a human donor with aplastic anemia. CDR3s include the opening cysteine and the closing phenylalanine or tryptophan. D genes are given only for firm matches. Clone size, where shown, is once, few, many, or a class for clones that have expanded.

j_call	v_call	d_call	clone_size	cdr3_aa	cdr3_nt
TRBJ2-2	TRBV20-1	-	-	CSAREKIAGVGELFF	TGCAGTGCTAGAGAAAAAATCGCGGGCGTGGGGGAGCTGTTTTTT
TRBJ1-1	TRBV3-1	-	once	CASSQDLEASTEAFF	TGTGCCAGCAGCCAAGATTTGGAGGCGAGCACTGAAGCTTTCTTT
TRBJ2-3	TRBV9	-	-	CASSPGAGPATSTDTQYF	TGTGCCAGCAGCCCAGGGGCAGGTCCAGCTACTAGCACAGATACGCAGTATTTT
TRBJ2-5	TRBV28	-	-	CASTLTGDRQETQYF	TGTGCCAGCACCCTTACGGGCGACAGGCAAGAGACCCAGTACTTC
TRBJ2-1	TRBV5-1	-	-	CASSSPRGEQFF	TGCGCCAGCAGCTCACCCAGGGGTGAGCAGTTCTTC
TRBJ2-1	TRBV11-2	TRBD2	many	CASSLAGGNNEQFF	TGTGCCAGCAGCTTAGCGGGAGGGAACAATGAGCAGTTCTTC
TRBJ2-1	TRBV9	-	-	CASSLGALLNEQFF	TGCGCCAGCAGCCTTGGGGCCCTCCTCAATGAGCAGTTCTTC
TRBJ1-1	TRBV30	-	-	CAWSVRLFDDTEAFF	TGTGCCTGGAGTGTACGTCTGTTTGATGACACTGAAGCTTTCTTT
TRBJ1-3	TRBV12-3/TRBV12-4	TRBD1	many	CASSLGTGGNTIYF	TGTGCCAGCAGCCTAGGGACAGGAGGAAACACCATATATTTT
TRBJ1-4	TRBV10-2	-	-	CASTVSRYEKLFF	TGCGCCAGCACTGTGTCCCGCTATGAAAAACTGTTTTTT
TRBJ2-7	TRBV6-6	TRBD1	-	CASSTGGGNEQYF	TGTGCCAGCAGCACAGGGGGCGGCAACGAGCAGTACTTC
TRBJ2-4	TRBV5-1	TRBD1	many	CASSYSRTGSNIQYF	TGCGCCAGCAGCTACTCTCGGACAGGGTCGAACATTCAGTACTTC
TRBJ1-2	TRBV24-1	-	-	CATRGETYGYTF	TGTGCCACCCGTGGAGAGACCTATGGCTACACCTTC
TRBJ2-1	TRBV25-1	TRBD2	-	CAPLSGGPSNEQFF	TGTGCCCCACTGAGCGGGGGGCCCTCCAATGAGCAGTTCTTC
TRBJ2-3	TRBV5-1	-	many	CASSQASFTSTDTQYF	TGCGCCAGCAGCCAAGCGAGTTTCACAAGCACAGATACGCAGTATTTT
TRBJ2-1	TRBV10-1	-	-	CASSENPIGDVSEQFF	TGCGCCAGCAGTGAGAACCCTATAGGGGACGTGAGTGAGCAGTTCTTC
TRBJ1-5	TRBV9	TRBD1	-	CASSVPGQGAINAQPQHF	TGTGCCAGCAGCGTTCCGGGACAGGGGGCCATTAATGCTCAGCCCCAGCATTTT
TRBJ1-4	TRBV2	-	many	CASAGGGEEKLFF	TGTGCCAGCGCGGGGGGAGGGGAGGAAAAACTGTTTTTT
TRBJ2-7	TRBV7-9	TRBD1	-	CASSPAGTGLSEQYF	TGTGCCAGCAGCCCGGCCGGGACAGGGCTCAGCGAGCAGTACTTC
TRBJ1-4	TRBV2	-	many	CASSDWGGGNEKLFF	TGTGCCAGCAGTGATTGGGGGGGGGGTAATGAAAAACTGTTTTTT
TRBJ2-5	TRBV19	TRBD1	-	CASRPTGGTETQYF	TGTGCCAGTAGACCTACAGGGGGAACAGAGACCCAGTACTTC
TRBJ1-1	TRBV29-1	TRBD1	-	CSVEVQGQLNTEAFF	TGCAGCGTTGAGGTCCAGGGACAGCTGAACACTGAAGCTTTCTTT
TRBJ1-2	TRBV5-1	TRBD1	-	CASSRDRSVDGYTF	TGCGCCAGCAGTCGGGACAGGAGCGTAGATGGCTACACCTTC
TRBJ2-3	TRBV2	-	-	CASSLSPADAQYF	TGTGCCAGCAGCCTGTCCCCGGCAGATGCGCAGTATTTT
TRBJ2-5	TRBV7-3	TRBD2	-	CASSASGGAYETQYF	TGTGCCAGCAGCGCTAGCGGGGGGGCCTATGAGACCCAGTACTTC
TRBJ2-3	TRBV14	-	-	CASSQDWGGTDTQYF	TGTGCCAGCAGCCAAGATTGGGGGGGCACAGATACGCAGTATTTT
TRBJ2-5	TRBV5-1	TRBD1	many	CASSSRTGSTETQYF	TGCGCCAGCAGCTCAAGGACAGGGTCCACCGAGACCCAGTACTTC
TRBJ2-7	TRBV7-3	-	many	CASSPQGGQGRGEQYF	TGTGCCAGCAGCCCCCAAGGGGGACAAGGGCGGGGGGAGCAGTACTTC
TRBJ2-7	TRBV15	-	-	CATSRERTASYEQYF	TGTGCCACCAGCAGAGAAAGGACAGCATCCTACGAGCAGTACTTC
TRBJ2-7	TRBV7-9	-	few	CASSSRGTSYEQYF	TGTGCCAGCAGCTCGAGGGGGACAAGCTACGAGCAGTACTTC
TRBJ1-3	TRBV9	-	many	CASSVEGRRNTIYF	TGTGCCAGCAGCGTGGAGGGGAGGAGAAACACCATATATTTT
TRBJ2-4	TRBV2	-	-	CASSNGRFLAKNIQYF	TGTGCCAGCAGCAACGGACGATTTTTAGCCAAAAACATTCAGTACTTC
TRBJ1-2	TRBV2	-	-	CASSQTSLGYTF	TGTGCCAGCAGCCAAACCTCTCTAGGCTACACCTTC
TRBJ1-6	TRBV7-8	-	-	CASSLNSGGNSLPHF	TGTGCCAGCAGCTTAAACAGCGGTGGCAATTCACTCCCCCACTTT
TRBJ2-5	TRBV4-3	-	-	CASSQEEYQETQYF	TGCGCCAGCAGCCAAGAAGAGTACCAAGAGACCCAGTACTTC
TRBJ1-2	TRBV25-1	-	many	CASGGEGYGYTF	TGTGCCAGTGGCGGTGAGGGCTATGGCTACACCTTC
TRBJ1-2	TRBV7-2	-	many	CASSLGRTDYGYTF	TGTGCCAGCAGCTTAGGAAGGACCGACTATGGCTACACCTTC
TRBJ2-3	TRBV2	TRBD2	-	CASRWLAGGDTQYF	TGTGCCAGCAGATGGCTAGCGGGGGGAGATACGCAGTATTTT
TRBJ2-5	TRBV19	TRBD2	many	CASSISGLAGLQETQYF	TGTGCCAGTAGTATCTCGGGACTAGCGGGGCTCCAAGAGACCCAGTACTTC
TRBJ2-5	TRBV15	TRBD1	many	CATSRRPGQGAVTQYF	TGTGCCACCAGCAGGAGACCGGGACAGGGGGCGGTGACCCAGTACTTC